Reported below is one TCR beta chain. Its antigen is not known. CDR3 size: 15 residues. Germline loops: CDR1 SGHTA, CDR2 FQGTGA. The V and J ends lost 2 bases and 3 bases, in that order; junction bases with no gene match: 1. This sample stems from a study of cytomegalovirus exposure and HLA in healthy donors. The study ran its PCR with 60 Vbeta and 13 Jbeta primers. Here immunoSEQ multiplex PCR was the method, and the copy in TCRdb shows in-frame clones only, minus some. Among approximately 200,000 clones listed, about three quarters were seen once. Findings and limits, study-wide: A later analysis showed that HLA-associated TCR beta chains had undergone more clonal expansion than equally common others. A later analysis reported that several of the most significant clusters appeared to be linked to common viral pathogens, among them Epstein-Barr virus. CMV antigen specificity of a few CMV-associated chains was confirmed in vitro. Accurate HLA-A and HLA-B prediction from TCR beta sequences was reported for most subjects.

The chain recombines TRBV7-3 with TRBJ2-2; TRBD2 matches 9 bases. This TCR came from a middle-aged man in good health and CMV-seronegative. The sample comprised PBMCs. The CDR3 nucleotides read TGTGCCAGCAGCTTAGCTAGCGGGGACACCGGGGAGCTGTTTTTT. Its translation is CASSLASGDTGELFF.